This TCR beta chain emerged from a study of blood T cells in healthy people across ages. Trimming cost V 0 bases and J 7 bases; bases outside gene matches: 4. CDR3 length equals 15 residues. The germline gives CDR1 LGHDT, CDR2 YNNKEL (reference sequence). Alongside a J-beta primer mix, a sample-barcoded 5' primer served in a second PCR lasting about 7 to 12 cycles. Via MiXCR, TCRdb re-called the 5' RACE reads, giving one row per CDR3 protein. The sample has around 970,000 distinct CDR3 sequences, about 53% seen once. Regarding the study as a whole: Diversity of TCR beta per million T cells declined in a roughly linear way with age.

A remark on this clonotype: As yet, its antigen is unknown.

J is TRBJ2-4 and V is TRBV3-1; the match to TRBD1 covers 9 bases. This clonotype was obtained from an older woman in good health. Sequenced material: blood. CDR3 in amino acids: CASSQDQTGGNIQYF. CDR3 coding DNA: TGTGCCAGCAGCCAAGATCAGACAGGGGGGAACATTCAGTACTTC.